One sample yielded the 5 T cell receptor beta chains listed below, sequenced in a study of T cell clonality in common variable immunodeficiency. Clones were sequenced by immunoSEQ multiplex PCR, and TCRdb holds only the in-frame ones, with some missing. This sample carries tens of thousands of clones and no singletons, and roughly 0.66% goes to the top ten. Sequences were obtained from peripheral blood mononuclear cells. The origin of the receptors is a person aged 18 to 70 in good health.

The table lists this clone with many counts. The CDR3 loop reads CASSALGQGMNTGELFF. The sequenced CDR3 bases are TGTGCCAGCAGTGCCCTGGGACAGGGCATGAACACCGGGGAG. The rearrangement uses TRBV2 and TRBJ2-2, with 9 bases identical to TRBD1. The CDR3 goes on 3 residues after the read ends, and that part is filled in from the germline J gene. The junction had 7 bases not matched to a gene; V was cut back by 4 bases and J by 1 base. The CDR3 loop spans 17 amino acids. CDR1 and CDR2 (germline): SNHLY, FYNNEI.

This clone was counted at least ten times. The missing CDR3 end, 3 residues past where the read stops, is filled in from the germline J gene. J is TRBJ1-1 and V is TRBV18; no clear D. With 2 bases removed from V and 1 base from J, the gap between germline ends came to 11 bases. The CDR3 totals 15 residues. CDR1 KGHSH and CDR2 LQKENI come from the germline V gene. CDR3 DNA (partial): TGTGCCAGCTCACCAAGCAGGCAAACGAACACTGAA. Its protein product is CASSPSRQTNTE. The full CDR3 sequence reads CASSPSRQTNTEAFF.

This clone occurred many times. CDR3: CASSFRTAANYGYTF. The sequenced part of the CDR3 DNA is TGTGCCAGCAGTTTCCGGACAGCCGCAAACTATGGC. V usage is TRBV28 and J usage is TRBJ1-2, with D possibly matching TRBD1 (6 bases). The DNA ends 3 residues before the CDR3 does, and the rest of the CDR3 is filled in from the germline J gene. The CDR3 is 15 amino acids. Trimming stripped 3 bases from V and 2 bases from J, with 13 bases between. In germline, CDR1 is MDHEN, CDR2 SYDVKM.

This clone appeared many times. The observed sequence ends 3 residues before the CDR3 terminus, with the missing tail filled in from the germline J gene. The chain links TRBV5-1 to TRBJ2-5, with 8 bases lining up with TRBD1. This CDR3 region has 15 residues. J was trimmed by 1 base and V by 0 bases; bases with no gene match: 2. Looked up from germline, CDR1 is SGHRS and CDR2 is YFSETQ. Partial CDR3 DNA: TGCGCCAGCAGCTTGGTGGGACAGGTCCAAGAGACC. Protein: CASSLVGQVQET. The CDR3, in full, reads CASSLVGQVQETQYF.

The table lists this clone with many counts. Sequencing ends 3 residues short of the CDR3 end; the germline J gene provides the rest. V gene TRBV5-5 combines with J gene TRBJ1-2, with D uncertain. The length of the CDR3 is 13 residues. Germline V lookup: CDR1 SGHKS, CDR2 YYEKEE (reference sequence). The DNA read from the CDR3 is TGTGCCAGCACCATTTCAAGGTATGGCGGC. Amino acid sequence: CASTISRYGG. The full CDR3 protein is CASTISRYGGYTF.